One and the same sample provided the 7 T cell receptor beta chains below, sequenced in a study of shared clonotypes between healthy human individuals. Clones were read by immunoSEQ multiplex PCR, and TCRdb kept only the in-frame ones, dropping some. The sample includes some 300,000 clones, more than 60% of them seen just once. The sequenced sample consisted of memory CD4+ T cells sorted from blood. Subset defined: CD45RA-negative fraction. The source is a man aged 25-40 years in good health.

The genes are TRBV25-1 and TRBJ2-7; 10 bases are a match to TRBD1. Trimming at V came to 4 bases and at J to 3 bases, leaving 6 bases not matched to a gene. Germline CDR1 MGHDK, CDR2 SYGVNS. CDR3 length equals 15 residues. This CDR3 reads CASSARDRGDYEQYF. Written as DNA, the CDR3 is TGTGCCAGCAGTGCTCGGGACAGGGGTGACTACGAGCAGTACTTC.

The chain carries TRBV7-2 and TRBJ1-5; TRBD1 matches at 7 bases. The CDR3 has 13 amino acids. Germline V CDR1 and CDR2: SGHTA, FQGNSA. The J segment lost 7 bases and the V segment lost 5 bases, leaving 5 bases of the junction unmatched. As DNA, the CDR3 is TGTGCCAGCAGCAACCCAGGGGGGCAGCCCCAGCATTTT. Its translation is CASSNPGGQPQHF.

This clone appeared a few times. The genes are TRBV5-1 and TRBJ2-3; TRBD2 matches 12 bases. This CDR3 has 18 amino acids. J lost 0 bases, V lost 3 bases, and 8 bases had no gene match. Germline V gives CDR1 SGHRS, CDR2 YFSETQ. The CDR3 reads CASSSGLAGTLSTDTQYF. CDR3 coding DNA: TGCGCCAGCAGCTCCGGACTAGCGGGGACCCTTAGCACAGATACGCAGTATTTT.

The CDR3 here is CASSKTGGYTEAFF. Written as DNA, the CDR3 is TGTGCCAGCAGTAAAACCGGTGGTTACACTGAAGCTTTCTTT. The chain is built from TRBV27 and TRBJ1-1; D gene ambiguous. The CDR3 has 14 amino acids. The germline V gene encodes CDR1 MNHEY and CDR2 SMNVEV (reference sequence). The ends were cut back, 5 bases at V and 3 bases at J, with 13 bases in the middle.

The chain recombines TRBV5-4 with TRBJ2-5; TRBD1 agrees at 10 bases. This CDR3 is built from 15 residues. Trimming removed 0 bases from V and 5 bases from J; junction bases left unmatched: 4. The germline V gene encodes CDR1 SGHNT and CDR2 YYREEE (reference sequence). The CDR3 region has the DNA TGTGCCAGCAGCTTGGGGGGACAGGGGTGGGAGACCCAGTACTTC. Amino acids: CASSLGGQGWETQYF. Using reference TRBV5-4 and TRBJ2-5 for the parts outside the CDR3, the full variable domain is ETGVTQSPTHLIKTRGQQVTLRCSSQSGHNTVSWYQQALGQGPQFIFQYYREEENGRGNFPPRFSGLQFPNYSSELNVNALELDDSALYLCASSLGGQGWETQYFGPGTRLLVL.

This chain joins TRBV11-2 and TRBJ1-2; tentatively, D is TRBD1 (6 bases). CDR1 SGHAT and CDR2 FQNNGV come from the germline V gene. The CDR3 totals 16 residues. Trimming left V 5 bases short and J 0 bases short, with 16 bases between. The CDR3 reads CASSPRGQRSNYGYTF. In DNA form, the CDR3 reads TGTGCCAGCAGCCCAAGGGGACAACGCTCTAACTATGGCTACACCTTC.

This clone has just a few counts. The rearrangement links TRBV10-1 to TRBJ2-3, with D perhaps matching TRBD1 or TRBD2 (5 bases each). Germline CDR1 WNHNN, CDR2 SYGVQD (reference sequence). The CDR3 covers 15 residues. V gave up 0 bases and J gave up 2 bases, with 9 bases separating them. The CDR3 DNA reads as TGCGCCAGCAGTGAGTCGGGGGAATTCACAGATACGCAGTATTTT. Translated: CASSESGEFTDTQYF.